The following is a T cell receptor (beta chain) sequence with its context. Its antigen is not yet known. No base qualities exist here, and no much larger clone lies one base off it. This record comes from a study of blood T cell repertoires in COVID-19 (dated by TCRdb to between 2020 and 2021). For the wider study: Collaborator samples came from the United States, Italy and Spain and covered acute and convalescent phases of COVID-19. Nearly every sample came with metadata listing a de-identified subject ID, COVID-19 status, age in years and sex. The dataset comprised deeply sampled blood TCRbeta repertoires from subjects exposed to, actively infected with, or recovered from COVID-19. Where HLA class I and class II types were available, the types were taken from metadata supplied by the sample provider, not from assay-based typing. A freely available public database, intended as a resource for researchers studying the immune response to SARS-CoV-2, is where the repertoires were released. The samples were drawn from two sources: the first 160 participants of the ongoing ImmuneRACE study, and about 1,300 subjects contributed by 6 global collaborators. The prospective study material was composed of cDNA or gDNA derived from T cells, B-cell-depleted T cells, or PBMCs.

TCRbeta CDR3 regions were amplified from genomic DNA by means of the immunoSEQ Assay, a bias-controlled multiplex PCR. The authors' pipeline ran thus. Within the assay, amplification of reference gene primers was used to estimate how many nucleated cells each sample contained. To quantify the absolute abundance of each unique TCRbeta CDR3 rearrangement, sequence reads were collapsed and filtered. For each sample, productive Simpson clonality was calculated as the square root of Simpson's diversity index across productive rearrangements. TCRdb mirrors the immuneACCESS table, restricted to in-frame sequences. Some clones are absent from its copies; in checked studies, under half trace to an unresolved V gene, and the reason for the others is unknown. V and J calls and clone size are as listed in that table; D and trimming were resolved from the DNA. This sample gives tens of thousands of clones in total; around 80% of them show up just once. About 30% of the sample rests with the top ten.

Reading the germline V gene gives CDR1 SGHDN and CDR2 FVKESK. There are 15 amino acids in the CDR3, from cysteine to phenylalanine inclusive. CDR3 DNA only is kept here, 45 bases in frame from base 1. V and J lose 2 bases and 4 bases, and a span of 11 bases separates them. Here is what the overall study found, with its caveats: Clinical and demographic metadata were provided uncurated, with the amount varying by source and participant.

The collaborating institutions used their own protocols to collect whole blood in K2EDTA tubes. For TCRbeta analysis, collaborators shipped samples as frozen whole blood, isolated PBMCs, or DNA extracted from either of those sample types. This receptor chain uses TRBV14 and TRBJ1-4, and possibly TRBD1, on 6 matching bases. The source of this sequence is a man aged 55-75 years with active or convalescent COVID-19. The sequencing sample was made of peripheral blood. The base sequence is TGTGCCAGCAGCCAACCGGACAGCCTTAATGAAAAACTGTTTTTT. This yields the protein CASSQPDSLNEKLFF.